This T cell receptor (beta chain) is from a study of breast tumors, draining lymph nodes, adjacent tissues. Regarding the study as a whole: The data were judged consistent with most tumor T cells coming from lymph node and expanding in tumor. Tumor repertoires ranked between lymph nodes and nontumor tissue in diversity, with V and J gene preferences. Data only fit, rather than demonstrated, lymph node origin of most tumor T cells.

Axillary draining lymph nodes of breast cancer patients supplied the node samples. This clonotype has a count of ten or more. What it binds is not known. In TCRdb, the multiplex PCR reads were re-called with MiXCR into one record per CDR3 protein. The data hold approximately 120,000 distinct CDR3 sequences, with 20% to 25% observed a single time. This sequence originates from a female donor with breast cancer. Some clones in this sample may be carry-over from other donors' samples. Sequenced sample: axillary lymph node tissue.

The CDR3 loop reads CASSLDPGGPYNSPLHF. Written as DNA, the CDR3 is TGCGCCAGCAGCTTGGATCCAGGGGGACCCTATAATTCACCCCTCCACTTT. V usage is TRBV5-1 and J usage is TRBJ1-6; 7 positions match TRBD1. V trimming: 0 bases; J trimming: 2 bases; junction bases outside the gene matches: 5. Germline lookup yields CDR1 SGHRS and CDR2 YFSETQ. The CDR3 consists of 17 residues.